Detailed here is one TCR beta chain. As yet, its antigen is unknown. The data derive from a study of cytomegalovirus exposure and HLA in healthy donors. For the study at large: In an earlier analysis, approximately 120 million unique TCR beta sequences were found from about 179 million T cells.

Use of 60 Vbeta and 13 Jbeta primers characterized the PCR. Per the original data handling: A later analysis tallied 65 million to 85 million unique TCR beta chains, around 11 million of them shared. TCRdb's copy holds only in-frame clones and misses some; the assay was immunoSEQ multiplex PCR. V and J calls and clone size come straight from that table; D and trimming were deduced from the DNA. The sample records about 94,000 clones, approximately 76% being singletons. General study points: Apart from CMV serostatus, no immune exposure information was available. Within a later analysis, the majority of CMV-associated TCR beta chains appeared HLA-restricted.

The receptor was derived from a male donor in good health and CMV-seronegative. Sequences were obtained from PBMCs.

The CDR3 reads CASNLSGRGNTIYF. CDR3 nucleotides: TGCGCCAGCAACCTGAGCGGACGTGGAAACACCATATATTTT. V gene TRBV23-1 combines with J gene TRBJ1-3; D is unresolved. TRBV23-1 is an ORF for which the function is uncertain. The CDR3 is 14 amino acids. Trimming left V 7 bases short and J 3 bases short, with 13 bases between.